This TCR beta chain was observed in a study of identifying expanded T cells in peripheral blood. A remark on this clone: Its antigen is undetermined.

The method was immunoSEQ multiplex PCR; TCRdb's version includes in-frame clones alone and lacks a portion of them. The sample lists some 97,000 clones, approximately 88% occurring once. Trimming took off 5 bases at V and 8 bases at J, with 10 bases between the two ends. Germline CDR1 and CDR2: SGHRS and YFSETQ. The CDR3 runs to 12 residues. Study-level findings and limits: Approximately 2-week clone count variance significantly increased as total template count grew.

The rearrangement links TRBV5-1 to TRBJ2-2; D ambiguous. This clonotype was sampled from a person aged 18 to 75 in good health. Specimen: blood. The DNA of the CDR3 is TGCGCCAGCAGTCTCTTAAGGGGGGAGCTGTTTTTT. Translating it yields CASSLLRGELFF.